A selection of T cell receptor beta chains follows, all from one sample in a study of tumor-infiltrating lymphocytes in primary liver carcinoma. One entry per CDR3 protein, called by TCRdb with MiXCR from the multiplex PCR reads. The table lists about 74,000 distinct CDR3 sequences, about 70% of them singletons, with 28% in the top ten. Sequencing was done on a sample of liver tumor tissue from sampling region 4. These receptors originate from a man between 35 and 55 years old with primary liver carcinoma and hepatitis B virus infection. Each CDR3 is given with its conserved first and last residue. D genes are given only for firm matches. Clone size appears in some rows only: once, few, many, or a class for an expanded clone.

D gene	clone size	V gene	J gene	CDR3 DNA	CDR3 protein
NA	many	TRBV29-1	TRBJ1-1	TGCAGCGTTGTGAGGGGCCCCACTGAAGCTTTCTTT	CSVVRGPTEAFF
NA	NA	TRBV4-2	TRBJ2-7	TGTGTCAGCAGCCAAGATCTCTTGGGGGGCGAGCAGTACTTT	CVSSQDLLGGEQYF
TRBD1	many	TRBV7-9	TRBJ2-1	TGTGCCAGCAGCCCAACAGGGGAGAAGTATAATGAGCAGTTCTTC	CASSPTGEKYNEQFF
NA	few	TRBV11-2	TRBJ2-1	TGCGCCAGCAGCTTAGTCAGGAATGAGCAGTTCTTC	CASSLVRNEQFF
NA	NA	TRBV11-2	TRBJ2-3	TGCGCTAGCAGCACGGGACATAGCGAGACAGATACGCGGTATTTT	CASSTGHSETDTRYF
TRBD2	NA	TRBV4-1	TRBJ2-1	TGCGCCAGCAGTCCCACTAGCGTGAGGGGCAATGAGCAGTTCTTC	CASSPTSVRGNEQFF
NA	NA	TRBV11-3	TRBJ2-3	TGTGCCAGCAGTGATCCCGGCAGGGAGGACACGCAGTATTTT	CASSDPGREDTQYF
NA	many	TRBV7-8	TRBJ2-6	TGTGCCAGCAGCTCGGGGCTCTCTGGGGCCAACGTCCTGACTTTC	CASSSGLSGANVLTF
TRBD1	NA	TRBV11-2	TRBJ2-7	TGTGCCAGTAGCTCAGTAGGGGGCCTCGACTACGAGCAGTACTTC	CASSSVGGLDYEQYF
NA	NA	TRBV7-8	TRBJ2-1	TGTGCCAGCAGCTTAGCGTGTCAGACGGATGAGCAGTTCTTC	CASSLACQTDEQFF
NA	NA	TRBV30	TRBJ2-3	TGTGCCTGTCAGCGGCCGGGGGACCCCGGAAGCACAGATACGCGGTATTTT	CACQRPGDPGSTDTRYF
NA	many	TRBV6-1	TRBJ2-6	TGTGCCAGCAGTGAAGCTAGGACGGAGTGGTCTGGGGCCAACGTCCTGACTTTC	CASSEARTEWSGANVLTF
TRBD2	NA	TRBV7-9	TRBJ2-1	TGTACCAGCAGCTCATCGGGGGGCAATGAGCAGTTCTTC	CTSSSSGGNEQFF
TRBD1	many	TRBV4-1	TRBJ1-4	TGCGCCAGCAGCCGCCTAGCGACAGGGGGTGAAAAACTGTTTTTT	CASSRLATGGEKLFF
NA	NA	TRBV29-1	TRBJ1-3	TGCAGCGTAAGCAGTCAAACAGGGACTACTGGAAATACCATATATTTT	CSVSSQTGTTGNTIYF
NA	many	TRBV29-1	TRBJ2-7	TGCAGCGTTGGGGAGTACGAGCAGTACTTC	CSVGEYEQYF
TRBD2	NA	TRBV7-9	TRBJ2-5	TGTGCCAGCTGCTACGCTAGCGGGAGAGTTGGAGAGACACAGTACTTC	CASCYASGRVGETQYF
NA	NA	TRBV7-6	TRBJ1-4	TGTGCCAGCAGCTTACATATTGGGAAACTGTTTTTT	CASSLHIGKLFF
NA	NA	TRBV28	TRBJ2-1	TGTGCCAGCAGTTCCTGGGACAAGGGGATGAATAAGCAGTTCTTC	CASSSWDKGMNKQFF
NA	NA	TRBV11-2	TRBJ1-5	TGTGCCAGCAGCCTGGAGCGCGATCAGCCCCAGCATTTT	CASSLERDQPQHF
TRBD2	many	TRBV29-1	TRBJ2-3	TGCAGCGTTGCAGCGGGACCCTCGTATAGCACAGATACGCAGTATTTT	CSVAAGPSYSTDTQYF
NA	NA	TRBV29-1	TRBJ2-1	TGCGGCGTGGCCGGGCCCAACCTAAGCAATGAACAGTTCTTC	CGVAGPNLSNEQFF
TRBD1	many	TRBV28	TRBJ1-5	TGTGCCAGCCGCGTTACAAGGGGGCTAAGAAGCAATCAGCCCCAGCATTTT	CASRVTRGLRSNQPQHF
NA	NA	TRBV6-2/TRBV6-3	TRBJ2-1	TGTGCCAGCAGTTACCTATCGGGTGCTGGGGAAACCTACAATGAGCAGTTATTC	CASSYLSGAGETYNEQLF
NA	NA	TRBV29-1	TRBJ2-1	TGCAGCGTTGTTGATGAGGTAAATGAGCAGTTCTTC	CSVVDEVNEQFF
TRBD1	NA	TRBV12-3/TRBV12-4	TRBJ2-7	TGTGCCAGCACTATACTTGCGACAGGGGACGAGCAGTACTTC	CASTILATGDEQYF
NA	NA	TRBV6-1	TRBJ1-1	TGTGTCATCAGTGAACAGAACACTGAAGCTTTCTTT	CVISEQNTEAFF
TRBD2	many	TRBV4-1	TRBJ2-7	TGCGCCAGCAGCCGACGGGTAATAGCGGGAGGGCCTGAGGGATTAGAGCAGTACTTC	CASSRRVIAGGPEGLEQYF
NA	NA	TRBV11-2	TRBJ2-7	TGTACCAGCGGCTCCTTGGCAGGATCACCATACGAGCAGTACTTC	CTSGSLAGSPYEQYF
TRBD2	NA	TRBV6-5	TRBJ2-1	TGTGTCAGCAGGGTATCCGGGACTACCCCCAATGAGCAGTTCTTC	CVSRVSGTTPNEQFF
NA	NA	TRBV7-8	TRBJ1-6	TGTGCCAGCAGTTGCGGGACGGGCAATTCACCCCTCCACTTT	CASSCGTGNSPLHF
NA	NA	TRBV2	TRBJ2-7	TGTGCCAGCAGTGACGACAGCTACGAGCAGTACTTC	CASSDDSYEQYF
TRBD1	NA	TRBV4-1	TRBJ1-1	TGCGTCAGCAGCCAACTCAGGGGGGGTGACACTGAAACTTTCTTT	CVSSQLRGGDTETFF
TRBD1	few	TRBV5-1	TRBJ2-7	TGCGCCAGCAGCCCTCTATCCGGGACAGGGGACGAGCAGTACTTC	CASSPLSGTGDEQYF
NA	NA	TRBV18	TRBJ1-2	TGTGCCAGCTCAGCAGCTGGCGCCGGGGGCTACACCTTC	CASSAAGAGGYTF
NA	NA	TRBV4-2	TRBJ2-5	TGTGCCAGCAGTCAAGATTCGGGATTAGCCGTAGAGACCCAGTACTTC	CASSQDSGLAVETQYF
NA	NA	TRBV5-1	TRBJ1-1	TGCGCCAGCAGCTTGGACAGCATGAAGACTGAAGTTTTCTTT	CASSLDSMKTEVFF
TRBD2	NA	TRBV6-1	TRBJ2-7	TGTGCCAGCAGTGAAGAGGCGGGGGATAGCTACAAGCAGTACTTC	CASSEEAGDSYKQYF
NA	NA	TRBV29-1	TRBJ2-3	TGCAGCGTTCTTTCTTCAGGGAACACAGATACACAGTATTTT	CSVLSSGNTDTQYF
NA	NA	TRBV12-3/TRBV12-4	TRBJ2-2	TGTGCCAGCACCCACCCCCCCGTGACTCCGAACACCGGGGGGCTGTTTTTT	CASTHPPVTPNTGGLFF
NA	many	TRBV29-1	TRBJ2-1	TGCAGCGTTGGGGGCCCACACTACAATGAGCAGTTCTTC	CSVGGPHYNEQFF
NA	NA	TRBV12-3/TRBV12-4	TRBJ2-3	TGTGCCAGCACCCGACCGGCTAGCTGGGGGGCAGATACGCAGTATTTT	CASTRPASWGADTQYF
NA	NA	TRBV7-9	TRBJ2-1	TGTACCAGCAGATTAGCCTACAATGAGCAGTTCTTC	CTSRLAYNEQFF
NA	NA	TRBV10-3	TRBJ1-3	TGTGCCATCAGTGAGTCGAGGGTCATATCCTTTGGTAACACCATATATTTT	CAISESRVISFGNTIYF
NA	NA	TRBV5-4	TRBJ2-5	TGTGCCAACAGCAAGGTCGCGGGGAGTGGAGAGACCCAGTACTTC	CANSKVAGSGETQYF
NA	NA	TRBV11-2	TRBJ2-1	TGTGTCGGCAGCTCATCCGTTTGGACGATGGGGCAGTTCTTC	CVGSSSVWTMGQFF
NA	NA	TRBV4-1	TRBJ2-5	TGCACCAGCAGCCAAGCGATTTCTAATAGGGAGACACAGTACTTC	CTSSQAISNRETQYF
NA	many	TRBV5-1	TRBJ2-2	TGCGCCAGCAGCTTCGGGTCTGTGTCCGGGGAGCTGTTTTTT	CASSFGSVSGELFF
TRBD2	many	TRBV6-4	TRBJ2-1	TGTGCCAGCAGTAGCGGGAGGCCCAATGAGCAGTTCTTC	CASSSGRPNEQFF
NA	many	TRBV6-1	TRBJ2-7	TGTGCCAGCAGTGAACCGGGACGCCGGTTCAACGAGCAGTACTTC	CASSEPGRRFNEQYF
TRBD1	once	TRBV6-1	TRBJ2-1	TGTGCCAGCAGTGAAGTCCCGGGACAGACGGACAATGAGCAGTTCTTC	CASSEVPGQTDNEQFF
NA	NA	TRBV11-1	TRBJ2-1	TGTGGCAGCAGCTTAGGCCGAGCAAATGAGCGGTTCTTC	CGSSLGRANERFF
NA	NA	TRBV9	TRBJ1-2	TGTGCCAACAGCGAGGAATCGGGCGTTGGCTATGGCTACACCTTC	CANSEESGVGYGYTF